The clone carrying this T cell receptor beta chain has just one count. As yet, its antigen is unknown. Just one base apart from a much larger clone, this may be a read error. TCRdb processed the PCR reads anew with MiXCR; each CDR3 protein has one entry. The table shows about half a million distinct CDR3 sequences, with 20% to 25% occurring only once. The CDR3 is 15 residues long. V lost 8 bases and J 2 bases, leaving 20 bases between the germline ends. The source of the sample is a study of molecular identifiers for immune sequencing clone quantification. Broader study findings: Clones exceeding 20 RNA copies carried over 97% of effector molecules but under 1% of naive-cell molecules.

Sequences were obtained from naive CD8+ T cells from blood, with Jurkat cell RNA spiked in. Sample subset: FACS-sorted CD8+CD4-CCR7+CD45RA+ naive T cells. This TCR came from a human donor in good health. Some libraries in this study had Jurkat cell RNA spiked in. The V and J genes are TRBV5-3 and TRBJ2-7; D uncertain. TRBV5-3 is noted as an ORF with a role that remains uncertain. CDR3 DNA sequence: TGTGCCAGCAGCCCTTATCCGTCGGGCGCCTACGAGCAGTACTTC. It codes for CASSPYPSGAYEQYF.